The table lists the clone carrying this T cell receptor (beta chain) with a count of one. This sample is part of a study of blood T cell repertoires in COVID-19. Study-wide context: In each case, the material was cDNA or gDNA derived from T cells, B-cell-depleted T cells, or PBMCs.

Authors' analysis steps: Cell counts per sample came from amplifying reference gene primers. The method was immunoSEQ multiplex PCR; TCRdb's version includes in-frame clones alone and lacks a portion of them. V and J calls and clone size are copied from that table; D and trimming were computed from the DNA. The sample consists of under 15,000 clones, 65% to 90% of them appearing once. The sequencing sample was made of peripheral blood. This receptor was obtained from a man in his forties or fifties with active or convalescent COVID-19.

The CDR3 sequence: CASRDGGVAKNIQYF. The DNA of the CDR3 is TGTGCCAGCAGGGATGGGGGGGTAGCCAAAAACATTCAGTACTTC. The chain couples TRBV6-5 to TRBJ2-4, with 7 bases aligning to TRBD2. From germline, CDR1 is MNHEY and CDR2 SVGAGI. The CDR3 loop spans 15 amino acids. Trimming removed 6 bases from V and 0 bases from J; junction bases left unmatched: 5.